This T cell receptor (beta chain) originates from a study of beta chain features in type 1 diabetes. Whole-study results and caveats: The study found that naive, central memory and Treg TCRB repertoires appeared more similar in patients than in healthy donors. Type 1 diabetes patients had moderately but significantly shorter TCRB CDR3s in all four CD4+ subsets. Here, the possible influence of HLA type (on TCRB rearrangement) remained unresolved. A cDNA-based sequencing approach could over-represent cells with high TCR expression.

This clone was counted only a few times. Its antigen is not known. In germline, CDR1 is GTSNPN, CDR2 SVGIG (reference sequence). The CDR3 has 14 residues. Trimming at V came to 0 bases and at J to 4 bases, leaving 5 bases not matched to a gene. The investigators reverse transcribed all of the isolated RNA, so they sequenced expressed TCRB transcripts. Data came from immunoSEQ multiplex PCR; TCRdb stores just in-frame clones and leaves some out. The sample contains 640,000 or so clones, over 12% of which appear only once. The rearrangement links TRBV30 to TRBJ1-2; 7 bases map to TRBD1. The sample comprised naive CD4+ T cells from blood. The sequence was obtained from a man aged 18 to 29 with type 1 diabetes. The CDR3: CAWSVGGGSYGYTF. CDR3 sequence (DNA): TGTGCCTGGAGTGTAGGAGGGGGCAGCTATGGCTACACCTTC.